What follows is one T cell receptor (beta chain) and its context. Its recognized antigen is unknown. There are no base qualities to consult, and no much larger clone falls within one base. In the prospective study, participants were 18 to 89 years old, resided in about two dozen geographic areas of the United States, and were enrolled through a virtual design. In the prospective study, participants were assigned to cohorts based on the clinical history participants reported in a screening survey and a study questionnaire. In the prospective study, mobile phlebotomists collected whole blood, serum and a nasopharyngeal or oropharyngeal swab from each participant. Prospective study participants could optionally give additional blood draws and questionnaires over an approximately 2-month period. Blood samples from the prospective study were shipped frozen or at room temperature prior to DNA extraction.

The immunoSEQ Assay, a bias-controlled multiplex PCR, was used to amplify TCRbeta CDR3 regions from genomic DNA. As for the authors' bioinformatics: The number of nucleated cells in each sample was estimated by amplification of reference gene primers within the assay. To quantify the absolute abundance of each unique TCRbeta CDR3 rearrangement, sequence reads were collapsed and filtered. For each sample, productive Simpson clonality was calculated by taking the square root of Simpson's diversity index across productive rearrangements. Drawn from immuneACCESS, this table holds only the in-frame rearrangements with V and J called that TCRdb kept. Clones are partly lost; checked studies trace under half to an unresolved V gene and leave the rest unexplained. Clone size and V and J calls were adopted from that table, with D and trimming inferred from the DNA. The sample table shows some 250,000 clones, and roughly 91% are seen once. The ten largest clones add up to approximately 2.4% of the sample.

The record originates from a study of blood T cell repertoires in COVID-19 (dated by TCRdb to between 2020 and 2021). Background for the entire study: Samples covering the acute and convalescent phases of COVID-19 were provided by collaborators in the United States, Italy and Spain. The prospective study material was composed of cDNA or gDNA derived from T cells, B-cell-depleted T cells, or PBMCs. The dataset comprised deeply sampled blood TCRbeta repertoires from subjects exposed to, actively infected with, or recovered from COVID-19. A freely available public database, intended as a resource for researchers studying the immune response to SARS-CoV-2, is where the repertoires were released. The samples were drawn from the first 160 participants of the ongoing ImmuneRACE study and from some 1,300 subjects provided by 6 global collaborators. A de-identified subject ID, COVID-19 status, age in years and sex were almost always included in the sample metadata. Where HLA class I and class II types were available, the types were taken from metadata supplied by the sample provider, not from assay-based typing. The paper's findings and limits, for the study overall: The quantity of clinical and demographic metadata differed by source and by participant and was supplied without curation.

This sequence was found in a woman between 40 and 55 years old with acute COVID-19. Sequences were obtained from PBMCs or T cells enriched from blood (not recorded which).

The DNA reads TGTGCCAGCACCCCCAGGGTTTCGAACACCGGGGAGCTGTTTTTT. It encodes CASTPRVSNTGELFF. Here the chain combines TRBV7-2 and TRBJ2-2; the D region possibly corresponds to TRBD1 (5 bases align). The CDR3 measures 15 amino acids from cysteine to phenylalanine. Only the CDR3 DNA stays, 45 bases, in frame from base 1. As encoded in the germline V gene, CDR1 is SGHTA while CDR2 is FQGNSA. Trimming removed 7 bases from V and 0 bases from J, leaving 12 bases between the germline ends.